This T cell receptor beta chain was documented in a study of blood T cell repertoires in COVID-19. Study in general: Acute-phase and convalescent COVID-19 samples originated in the United States, Italy and Spain. PBMCs, B-cell-depleted T cells, or T cells were the source of the cDNA or gDNA that made up the material.

The count of this clone is one. This CDR3 has 14 residues. Trimming removed 4 bases from V and 3 bases from J, with 10 bases in between. From germline, CDR1 is MNHEY and CDR2 SMNVEV (reference sequence). Per the original data handling: The assay estimated nucleated cells by amplifying reference gene primers. Profiled with immunoSEQ multiplex PCR; TCRdb holds only in-frame clones, not every one. Clone size and the V and J calls come from that table; the DNA yielded D and trimming. The table includes some 160,000 clones, roughly 84% detected once. This TCR came from a man between 70 and 80 years old with active or convalescent COVID-19. The sample taken for sequencing was peripheral blood. The genes are TRBV27 and TRBJ2-1; tentatively, D is TRBD1 (5 bases). The DNA of the CDR3 is TGTGCCAGCAGTTGGGAAAGGGGCTACAATGAGCAGTTCTTC. It translates to CASSWERGYNEQFF.